These T cell receptor beta chains were read from a single sample in a study of control samples from healthy donors and cancer patients. The data were produced by immunoSEQ multiplex PCR, yet TCRdb's version contains in-frame clones alone and is incomplete. The table lists around 95,000 clones, roughly 90% of them singletons. The sequenced material came from blood. These receptor sequences come from a woman aged 50 to 60 in good health. The CDR3 runs from the conserved cysteine through the conserved F or W. D genes are given only for firm matches. Clone sizes are given selectively: once, few, many, or a class where the clone is expanded.

j_call clone_size d_call v_call cdr3_aa cdr3_nt
TRBJ2-6 - TRBD1 TRBV11-2 CASSLYRGRANVLTF TGTGCCAGCAGCTTATACAGGGGTAGGGCCAACGTCCTGACTTTC
TRBJ1-2 - - TRBV4-3 CASSQEGQPPSLYGYTF TGCGCCAGCAGCCAAGAAGGGCAGCCCCCTTCCCTCTATGGCTACACCTTC
TRBJ2-1 - TRBD2 TRBV20-1 CSASSLPLAGHYNEQFF TGCAGTGCTAGTTCCCTCCCTTTAGCGGGACACTACAATGAGCAGTTCTTC
TRBJ1-2 - - TRBV6-5 CASTLGVGYGYTF TGTGCCAGCACACTGGGCGTTGGATATGGCTACACCTTC
TRBJ2-3 - - TRBV24-1 CATSPLFTDTQYF TGTGCCACCAGTCCGTTGTTCACAGATACGCAGTATTTT
TRBJ1-4 - TRBD1 TRBV14 CASSQRQGASRTTNEKLFF TGTGCCAGCAGCCAAAGACAGGGGGCCTCACGAACAACTAATGAAAAACTGTTTTTT
TRBJ1-4 - - TRBV29-1 CSAWWGHGKKLFF TGCAGCGCTTGGTGGGGACACGGGAAAAAACTGTTTTTT
TRBJ2-2 - TRBD1 TRBV14 CASSQDRVTGELFF TGTGCCAGCAGCCAGGACAGGGTCACCGGGGAGCTGTTTTTT
TRBJ1-2 medium-sized TRBD1 TRBV30 CAWRGQGARGYTF TGTGCCTGGAGGGGACAGGGGGCAAGAGGCTACACCTTC
TRBJ2-3 - - TRBV24-1 CATRGPREDTQYF TGTGCCACCAGGGGACCCCGCGAAGATACGCAGTATTTT
TRBJ2-1 - - TRBV27 CASSQDVEGGWDNEQFF TGTGCCAGCAGTCAGGACGTAGAGGGCGGGTGGGACAATGAGCAGTTCTTC
TRBJ1-3 - - TRBV4-3 CASSQDQENTIYF TGCGCCAGCAGCCAAGATCAGGAGAACACCATATATTTT
TRBJ1-3 once - TRBV11-3 CASSPGATGGNTIYF TGTGCCAGCAGCCCCGGTGCCACAGGGGGAAACACCATATATTTT
TRBJ1-4 - TRBD1 TRBV10-3 CAISEGQGWEKLFF TGTGCCATCAGTGAGGGACAGGGGTGGGAAAAACTGTTTTTT
TRBJ2-3 - TRBD2 TRBV9 CASSPGLAGGGRDTQYF TGTGCCAGCAGCCCGGGACTAGCGGGGGGAGGAAGAGATACGCAGTATTTT
TRBJ1-1 - - TRBV3-1/TRBV3-2 CASSQGSLMNTEAFF TGTGCCAGCAGCCAAGGTTCTCTTATGAACACTGAAGCTTTCTTT
TRBJ1-2 - - TRBV19 CASSYRVGYGYTF TGTGCCAGTAGCTACAGGGTCGGCTATGGCTACACCTTC
TRBJ1-1 - - TRBV6-5 CASRSGGGGNTEAFF TGTGCCAGCAGGAGTGGTGGGGGAGGGAACACTGAAGCTTTCTTT
TRBJ2-3 - TRBD2 TRBV27 CASRGLAGTDTQYF TGTGCCAGCCGGGGACTAGCGGGGACGGATACGCAGTATTTT
TRBJ2-1 - - TRBV27 CASSLSLRAGEQFF TGTGCCAGCAGTTTATCTCTTCGGGCAGGAGAACAGTTCTTC
TRBJ2-1 - - TRBV4-2 CASRLHNEQFF TGTGCCAGCAGGCTCCACAATGAGCAGTTCTTC
TRBJ1-6 few - TRBV7-3 CASSQDGNSPLHF TGTGCCAGCAGCCAGGACGGGAATTCACCCCTCCACTTT
TRBJ1-5 - - TRBV7-9 CASSLGPRLEEPQHF TGTGCCAGCAGCTTAGGACCGCGGCTAGAGGAGCCCCAGCATTTT
TRBJ2-1 - TRBD1 TRBV2 CASSEVPMAQGDEQFF TGTGCCAGCAGTGAAGTCCCAATGGCACAGGGGGATGAGCAGTTCTTC
TRBJ2-3 - - TRBV7-3 CASSLTPTSRADTQYF TGTGCCAGTAGCTTAACCCCGACTAGTCGGGCAGATACGCAGTATTTT
TRBJ1-1 once - TRBV19 CASSTNRVSTEAFF TGTGCCAGTAGTACAAACAGGGTCAGCACTGAAGCTTTCTTT
TRBJ2-5 - - TRBV20-1 CSASPSETQYF TGCAGTGCTTCCCCCTCAGAGACCCAGTACTTC
TRBJ1-5 - - TRBV4-2 CASSQGEGSNQPQHF TGTGCCAGCAGCCAAGGGGAGGGGTCCAATCAGCCCCAGCATTTT
TRBJ1-4 - - TRBV5-1 CASSSTTVNEKLFF TGCGCCAGCAGCTCAACGACAGTTAATGAAAAACTGTTTTTT
TRBJ2-7 many - TRBV7-9 CASSSTGRFSYEQYF TGTGCCAGCAGTTCTACAGGGAGGTTCTCCTACGAGCAGTACTTC
TRBJ1-4 - - TRBV30 CAWRRGVGTNEKLFF TGTGCCTGGAGACGAGGGGTGGGAACTAATGAAAAACTGTTTTTT
TRBJ1-2 - - TRBV5-5 CASRLGAGIDIYTF TGTGCCAGCAGACTAGGGGCAGGGATAGATATCTACACCTTC
TRBJ1-1 - - TRBV18 CASSEGSGWITEAFF TGTGCCAGCTCAGAGGGATCGGGGTGGATTACTGAAGCTTTCTTT
TRBJ2-2 - - TRBV4-3 CASSQETGGTGELFF TGCGCCAGCAGCCAGGAAACCGGGGGCACCGGGGAGCTGTTTTTT
TRBJ1-4 - - TRBV5-1 CASSTGSGYEKLFF TGCGCCAGCAGCACGGGGTCAGGGTATGAAAAACTGTTTTTT
TRBJ2-2 - TRBD2 TRBV18 CASSPQSGSSAGELFF TGTGCCAGCTCACCTCAAAGCGGGAGCTCGGCCGGGGAGCTGTTTTTT
TRBJ2-3 - TRBD2 TRBV5-6 CASSLAAGGHTDTQYF TGTGCCAGCAGCTTGGCTGCGGGGGGGCATACAGATACGCAGTATTTT
TRBJ2-3 - TRBD2 TRBV19 CATTPLTSGTDTQYF TGTGCCACCACTCCTCTGACTAGCGGGACGGATACGCAGTATTTT
TRBJ2-3 once TRBD2 TRBV29-1 CSVLTGTSFTDTQYF TGCAGCGTGCTTACCGGGACTAGCTTCACAGATACGCAGTATTTT
TRBJ1-2 - - TRBV2 CASKSEGYGYTF TGTGCCAGCAAATCTGAAGGATATGGCTACACCTTC
TRBJ2-5 - TRBD1 TRBV4-1 CASSSRTGETQYF TGCGCCAGCAGCTCCCGGACAGGAGAGACCCAGTACTTC
TRBJ2-5 - - TRBV10-1 CASSEGIRETQYF TGCGCCAGCAGTGAAGGGATAAGGGAGACCCAGTACTTC
TRBJ1-1 - - TRBV7-8 CASSLEQTTNTEAFF TGTGCCAGCAGCTTAGAACAGACGACGAACACTGAAGCTTTCTTT
TRBJ2-3 - TRBD1 TRBV30 CAWSPGQGAPGNTQYF TGTGCCTGGAGTCCTGGACAGGGGGCTCCGGGTAATACGCAGTATTTT
TRBJ2-3 - - TRBV5-1 CASSSIRTDTQYF TGCGCCAGCAGCAGCATCCGCACAGATACGCAGTATTTT
TRBJ2-3 - - TRBV7-8 CASSSGPLDTQYF TGTGCCAGCAGCTCAGGGCCTCTGGATACGCAGTATTTT
TRBJ2-6 - - TRBV2 CASTLAPGAGANVLTF TGTGCCAGCACCCTCGCCCCAGGGGCCGGGGCCAACGTCCTGACTTTC
TRBJ2-4 - - TRBV6-2/TRBV6-3 CASSYPGRENIQYF TGTGCCAGCAGTTACCCGGGTCGCGAAAACATTCAGTACTTC
TRBJ2-6 - - TRBV19 CASNSAGHSGANVLTF TGTGCCAGTAATTCAGCAGGACACTCTGGGGCCAACGTCCTGACTTTC
TRBJ1-6 - - TRBV18 CASSPGLQPLHF TGTGCCAGCTCTCCGGGACTCCAACCCCTCCACTTT
TRBJ1-6 - TRBD1 TRBV18 CASSPWDSNSPLHF TGTGCCAGCTCACCGTGGGACAGTAATTCACCCCTCCACTTT